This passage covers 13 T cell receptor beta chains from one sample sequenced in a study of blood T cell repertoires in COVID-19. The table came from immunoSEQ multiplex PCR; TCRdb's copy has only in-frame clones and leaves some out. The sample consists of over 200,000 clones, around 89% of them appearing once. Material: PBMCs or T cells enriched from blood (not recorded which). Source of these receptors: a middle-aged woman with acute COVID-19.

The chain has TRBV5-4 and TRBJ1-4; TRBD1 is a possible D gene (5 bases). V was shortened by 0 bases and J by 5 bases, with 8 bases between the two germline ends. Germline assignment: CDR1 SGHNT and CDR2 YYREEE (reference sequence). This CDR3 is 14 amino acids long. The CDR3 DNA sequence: TGTGCCAGCAGCTTGGGGGGCACCAATGAAAAACTGTTTTTT. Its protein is CASSLGGTNEKLFF.

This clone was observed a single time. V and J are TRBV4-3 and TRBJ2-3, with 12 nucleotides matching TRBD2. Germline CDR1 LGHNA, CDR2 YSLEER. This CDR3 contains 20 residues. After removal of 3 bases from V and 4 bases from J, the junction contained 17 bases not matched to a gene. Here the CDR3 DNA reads TGCGCCAGCAGCCATACCCAACCTAGCGGGGGGGCCTTGGGTGCAGATACGCAGTATTTT. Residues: CASSHTQPSGGALGADTQYF.

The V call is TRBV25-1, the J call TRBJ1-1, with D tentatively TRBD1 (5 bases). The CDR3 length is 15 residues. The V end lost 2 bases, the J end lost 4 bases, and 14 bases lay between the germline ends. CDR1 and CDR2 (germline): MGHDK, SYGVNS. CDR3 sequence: CASSEAWGFGTEAFF. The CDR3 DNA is TGTGCCAGCAGTGAAGCTTGGGGCTTCGGCACTGAAGCTTTCTTT.

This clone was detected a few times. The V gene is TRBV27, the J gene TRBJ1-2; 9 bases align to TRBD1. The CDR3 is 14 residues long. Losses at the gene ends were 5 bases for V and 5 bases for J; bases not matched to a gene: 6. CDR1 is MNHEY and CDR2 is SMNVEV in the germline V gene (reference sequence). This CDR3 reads CASSATDRGYGYTF. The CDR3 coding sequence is TGTGCCAGCAGTGCAACCGACAGGGGGTATGGCTACACCTTC.

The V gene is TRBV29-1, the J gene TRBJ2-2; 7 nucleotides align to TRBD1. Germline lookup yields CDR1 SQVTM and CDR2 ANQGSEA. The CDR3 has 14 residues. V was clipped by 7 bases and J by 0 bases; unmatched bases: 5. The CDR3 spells CSAYRGANTGELFF. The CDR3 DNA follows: TGCAGCGCTTACAGGGGCGCGAACACCGGGGAGCTGTTTTTT.

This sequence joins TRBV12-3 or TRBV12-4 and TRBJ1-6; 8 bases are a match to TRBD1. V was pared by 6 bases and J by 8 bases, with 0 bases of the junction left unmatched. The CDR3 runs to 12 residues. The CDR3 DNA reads TGTGCCAGCAGGACAGGGGATTCACCCCTCCACTTT. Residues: CASRTGDSPLHF.

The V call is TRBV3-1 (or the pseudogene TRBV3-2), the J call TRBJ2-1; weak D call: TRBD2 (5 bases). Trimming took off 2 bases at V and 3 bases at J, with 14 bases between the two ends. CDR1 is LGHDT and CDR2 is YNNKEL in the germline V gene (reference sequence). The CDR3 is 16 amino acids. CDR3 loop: CASSQPLGVGYNEQFF. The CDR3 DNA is TGTGCCAGCAGCCAACCTCTCGGGGTTGGCTACAATGAGCAGTTCTTC.

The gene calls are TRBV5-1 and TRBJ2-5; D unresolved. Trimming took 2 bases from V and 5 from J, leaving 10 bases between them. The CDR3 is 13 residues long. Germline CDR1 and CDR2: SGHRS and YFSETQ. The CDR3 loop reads CASSFADRETQYF. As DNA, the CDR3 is TGCGCCAGCAGCTTTGCGGATCGGGAGACCCAGTACTTC.

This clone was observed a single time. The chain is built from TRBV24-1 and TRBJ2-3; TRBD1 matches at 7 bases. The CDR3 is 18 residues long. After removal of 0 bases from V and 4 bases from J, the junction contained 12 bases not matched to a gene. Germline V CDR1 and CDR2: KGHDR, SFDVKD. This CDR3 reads CATSDLSRGPPSADTQYF. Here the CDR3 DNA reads TGTGCCACCAGTGATTTGTCTAGGGGGCCACCTTCGGCAGATACGCAGTATTTT.

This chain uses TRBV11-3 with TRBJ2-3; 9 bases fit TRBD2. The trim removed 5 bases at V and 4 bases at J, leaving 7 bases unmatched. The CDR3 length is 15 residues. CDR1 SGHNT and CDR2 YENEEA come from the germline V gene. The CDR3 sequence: CASSLFSGRSDTQYF. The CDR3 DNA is TGTGCCAGCAGCCTATTTAGCGGGAGATCAGATACGCAGTATTTT. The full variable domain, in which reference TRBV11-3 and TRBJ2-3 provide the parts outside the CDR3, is EAGVVQSPRYKIIEKKQPVAFWCNPISGHNTLYWYLQNLGQGPELLIRYENEEAVDDSQLPKDRFSAERLKGVDSTLKIQPAELGDSAVYLCASSLFSGRSDTQYFGPGTRLTVL.

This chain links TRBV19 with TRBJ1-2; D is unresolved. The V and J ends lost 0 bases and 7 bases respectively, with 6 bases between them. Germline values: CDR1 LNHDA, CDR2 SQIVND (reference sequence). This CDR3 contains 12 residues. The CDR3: CASSIDPGGYTF. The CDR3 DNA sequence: TGTGCCAGTAGTATAGATCCCGGTGGCTACACCTTC.

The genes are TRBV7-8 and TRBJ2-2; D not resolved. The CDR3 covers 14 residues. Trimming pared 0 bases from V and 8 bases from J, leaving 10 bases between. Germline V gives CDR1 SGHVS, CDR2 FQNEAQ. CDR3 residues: CASSLAAVFGELFF. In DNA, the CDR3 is TGTGCCAGCAGCTTAGCAGCCGTTTTTGGGGAGCTGTTTTTT.

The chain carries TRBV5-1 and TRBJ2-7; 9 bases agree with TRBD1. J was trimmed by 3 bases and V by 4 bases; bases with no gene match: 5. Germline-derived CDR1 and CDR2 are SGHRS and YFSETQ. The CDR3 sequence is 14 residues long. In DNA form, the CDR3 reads TGCGCCAGCAGCCAGGGACAGGGATACTACGAGCAGTACTTC. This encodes CASSQGQGYYEQYF. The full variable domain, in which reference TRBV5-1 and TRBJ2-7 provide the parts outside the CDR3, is KAGVTQTPRYLIKTRGQQVTLSCSPISGHRSVSWYQQTPGQGLQFLFEYFSETQRNKGNFPGRFSGRQFSNSRSEMNVSTLELGDSALYLCASSQGQGYYEQYFGPGTRLTVT.